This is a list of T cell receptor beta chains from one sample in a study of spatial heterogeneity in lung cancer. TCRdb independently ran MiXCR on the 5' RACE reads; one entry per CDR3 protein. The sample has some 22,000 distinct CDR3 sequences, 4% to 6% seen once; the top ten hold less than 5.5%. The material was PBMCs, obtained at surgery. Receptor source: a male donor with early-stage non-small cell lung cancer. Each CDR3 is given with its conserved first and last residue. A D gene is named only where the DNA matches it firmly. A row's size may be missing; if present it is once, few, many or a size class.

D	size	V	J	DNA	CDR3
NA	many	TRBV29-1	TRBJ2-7	TGCAGCGGCAGGAGGGGAGATGAGCAGTACTTC	CSGRRGDEQYF
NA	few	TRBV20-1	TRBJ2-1	TGCAGTGCCATTAGCAGGGACATTTACAATGAGCAGTTCTTC	CSAISRDIYNEQFF
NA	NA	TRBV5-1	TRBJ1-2	TGCGCCAGCAGCTTGCTGAACTTAGACTATGGCTACACCTTC	CASSLLNLDYGYTF
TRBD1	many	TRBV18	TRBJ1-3	TGTGCCAGCTCACCGAAGGCCCCGGGACAGGGCTCTGGAAACACCATATATTTT	CASSPKAPGQGSGNTIYF
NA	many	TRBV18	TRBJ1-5	TGTGCCAGCTCACCCGGGGGAACAGGGAGTGATCAGCCCCAGCATTTT	CASSPGGTGSDQPQHF
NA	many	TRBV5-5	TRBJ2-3	TGTGCCAGCAGCTTGGGAGCGGGCCCCACAGATACGCAGTATTTT	CASSLGAGPTDTQYF
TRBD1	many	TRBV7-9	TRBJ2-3	TGTGCCAGCAGCCCCGGGACAGGGGTTTTTGATACGCAGTATTTT	CASSPGTGVFDTQYF
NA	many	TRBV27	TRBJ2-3	TGTGCCAGCAGTTTTTGGGGGCGCAGGGATACGCAGTATTTT	CASSFWGRRDTQYF
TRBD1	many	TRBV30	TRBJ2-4	TGTGCCTGGGCCCTCGGACAGGTCAAGGCCATTCAGTACTTC	CAWALGQVKAIQYF
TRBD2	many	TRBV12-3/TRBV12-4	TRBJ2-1	TGTGCCAGCAATAAATCGGGGGGGAGGGCCAAGAATGAGCAGTTCTTC	CASNKSGGRAKNEQFF
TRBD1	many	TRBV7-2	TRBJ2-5	TGTGCCAGCAGCTTACAGGGACAGGCGTTATGGGAGACCCAGTACTTC	CASSLQGQALWETQYF
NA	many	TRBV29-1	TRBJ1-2	TGCAGCGCCGACATCGCCTATGGCTACACCTTC	CSADIAYGYTF
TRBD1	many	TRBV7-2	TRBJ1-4	TGTGCCAGCAGCTTAGGATTATGGACAGGGGGAGATGAAAAACTGTTTTTT	CASSLGLWTGGDEKLFF
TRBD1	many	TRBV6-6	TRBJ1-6	TGTGCCAGCAGGACCCGACAGGGGGCTAAGAGCTCCTATAATTCACCCCTCCACTTT	CASRTRQGAKSSYNSPLHF
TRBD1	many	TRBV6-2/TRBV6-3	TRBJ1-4	TGTGCCAGCAGTTTCGGACGGACAGGGGGAAATGAAAAACTGTTTTTT	CASSFGRTGGNEKLFF
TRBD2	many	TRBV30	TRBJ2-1	TGTGCCTGGAACAAAGCGGGAGCCTACAATGAGCAGTTCTTC	CAWNKAGAYNEQFF
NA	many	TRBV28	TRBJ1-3	TGTGCCAGCACCAAGAGCCTTACGGGAAACACCATATATTTT	CASTKSLTGNTIYF
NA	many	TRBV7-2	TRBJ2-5	TGTGCCAGCAGCTTAGTTGTGGTAGGGGAAGAGACCCAGTACTTC	CASSLVVVGEETQYF
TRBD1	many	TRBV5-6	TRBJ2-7	TGTGCCAGCAGCTTATGGGACAGGCCCTCCTACGAGCAGTACTTC	CASSLWDRPSYEQYF
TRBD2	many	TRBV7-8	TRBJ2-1	TGTGCCAGCAGCCTAGGACTAGCTAAAGAGCAGTTCTTC	CASSLGLAKEQFF
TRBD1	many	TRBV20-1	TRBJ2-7	TGCAGTGCAGTTCCGGGACAGGGCTACGAGCAGTACTTC	CSAVPGQGYEQYF
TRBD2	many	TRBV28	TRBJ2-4	TGTGCCAGCAGTCCGGTGGGCGGGGGAAACATTCAGTACTTC	CASSPVGGGNIQYF
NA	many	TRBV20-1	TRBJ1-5	TGCAGTGCTACCCCAGGGGTAGGCAATCAGCCCCAGCATTTT	CSATPGVGNQPQHF
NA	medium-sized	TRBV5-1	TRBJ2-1	TGCGCCAGCAGCGGGGTAGGTTACAATGAGCAGTTCTTC	CASSGVGYNEQFF
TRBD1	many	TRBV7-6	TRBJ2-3	TGTGCCAGCAGACAAGGGACAGGGGGTAGCGGCACAGATACGCAGTATTTT	CASRQGTGGSGTDTQYF
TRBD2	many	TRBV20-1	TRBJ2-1	TGCAGTGCTAGAGATCTCGGACTAGCGGGGGCCTACTCCTACAATGAGCAGTTCTTC	CSARDLGLAGAYSYNEQFF
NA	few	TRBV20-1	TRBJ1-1	TGCAGTGCTAGAGTAGCAGGATCGAACACTGAAGCTTTCTTT	CSARVAGSNTEAFF
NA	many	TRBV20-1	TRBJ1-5	TGCAGTGCCGTGGGGGGGAATCAGCCCCAGCATTTT	CSAVGGNQPQHF
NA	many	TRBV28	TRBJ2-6	TGTGCCAGCAGTTTTTTCTCTGGGGCCAACGTCCTGACTTTC	CASSFFSGANVLTF
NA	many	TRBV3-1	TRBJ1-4	TGTGCCAGCAGCCAGATCGTACAGGGTGGAAAACTGTTTTTT	CASSQIVQGGKLFF
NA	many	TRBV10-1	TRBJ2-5	TGCGCCAGCAGTCTACAGGGCTCAAAGACCCAGTACTTC	CASSLQGSKTQYF
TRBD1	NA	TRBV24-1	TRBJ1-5	TGTGCCACCAGTGACAGGGACAGGGGGGACAATCAGCCCCAGCATTTT	CATSDRDRGDNQPQHF
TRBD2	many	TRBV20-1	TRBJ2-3	TGCAGTGCTAGGTCCGGGGGGGCCGGCACAGATACGCAGTATTTT	CSARSGGAGTDTQYF
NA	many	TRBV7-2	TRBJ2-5	TGTGCCAGCAGCCCTGGATTGGGGCTGTGGGAGACCCAGTACTTC	CASSPGLGLWETQYF
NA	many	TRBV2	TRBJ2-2	TGTGCCAGCAGGACACAGGGCCCCGGGGAGCTGTTTTTT	CASRTQGPGELFF
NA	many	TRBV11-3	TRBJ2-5	TGTGCCAGCAGCTTCGGACAGAGAGAGACCCAGTACTTC	CASSFGQRETQYF
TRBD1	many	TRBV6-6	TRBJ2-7	TGTGCCAGCAGTGACGGACAGGGGCGCTACGAGCAGTACTTC	CASSDGQGRYEQYF
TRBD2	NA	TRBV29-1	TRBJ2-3	TGCAGCGTTGGGTTAGTGCGGGAGTCGGGCCGGTCAGATACGCAGTATTTT	CSVGLVRESGRSDTQYF
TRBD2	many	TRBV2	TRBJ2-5	TGTGCCAGCAGCGCGGGACTAGCGGGGTACCAAGAGACCCAGTACTTC	CASSAGLAGYQETQYF
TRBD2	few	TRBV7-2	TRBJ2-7	TGTGCCAGCAGCTCCCTCGGACTAGCGGGGGGGCCGTACTTC	CASSSLGLAGGPYF
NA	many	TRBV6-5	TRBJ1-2	TGTGCCAGCAGGGATGCGCGAGGCTACACCTTC	CASRDARGYTF
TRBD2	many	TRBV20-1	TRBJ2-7	TGCAGTGCTAGAGATCGAGCGGGAGAGGGCGAGCAGTACTTC	CSARDRAGEGEQYF
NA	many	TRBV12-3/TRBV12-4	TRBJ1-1	TGTGCCAGCAGTTTAAATGGCGACACTGAAGCTTTCTTT	CASSLNGDTEAFF
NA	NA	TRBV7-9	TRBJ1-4	TGTGCCAGCGGGAAAGCTGCAACTAATGAAAAACTGTTTTTT	CASGKAATNEKLFF
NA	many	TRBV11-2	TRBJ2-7	TGTGCCAGCAGCTTCCAAGAGGACCGCTACGAGCAGTACTTC	CASSFQEDRYEQYF
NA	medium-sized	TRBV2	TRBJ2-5	TGTGCCAGCGGCCGCGCCCCGGCGGGAGAGACCCAGTACTTC	CASGRAPAGETQYF
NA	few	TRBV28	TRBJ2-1	TGTGCCAGCAGTTCACTAAGCGGCCTGAGCTCCTACAATGAGCAGTTCTTC	CASSSLSGLSSYNEQFF
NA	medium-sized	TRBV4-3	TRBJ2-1	TGCGCCAGCAGCCAAATGGCCGCGAACTCCTACAATGAGCAGTTCTTC	CASSQMAANSYNEQFF
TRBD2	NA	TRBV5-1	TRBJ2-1	TGCGCCAGCAGCTTGGGGACTAGCGGTGAGCAGTTCTTC	CASSLGTSGEQFF
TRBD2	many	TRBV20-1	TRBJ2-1	TGCAGTGCTACCTTTACGGGGGGGGCTTACAATGAGCAGTTCTTC	CSATFTGGAYNEQFF
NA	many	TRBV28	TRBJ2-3	TGTGCCAGCAGTACCGGGCCCCGCACAGATACGCAGTATTTT	CASSTGPRTDTQYF
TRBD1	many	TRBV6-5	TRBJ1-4	TGTGCCAGCAGTTACGGGGGACAGGGGGCGGAAAAACTGTTTTTT	CASSYGGQGAEKLFF
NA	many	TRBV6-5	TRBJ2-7	TGTGCCAGCAGTAGCGTCCTGACGGCCTACGAGCAGTACTTC	CASSSVLTAYEQYF
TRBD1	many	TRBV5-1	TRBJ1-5	TGCGCCAGCAGCTTGGGAGGTGAGACAGGGAGTCAGCCCCAGCATTTT	CASSLGGETGSQPQHF
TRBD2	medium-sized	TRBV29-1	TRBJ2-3	TGCAGCGTCGAGACTAGCGGGAGGACAGATACGCAGTATTTT	CSVETSGRTDTQYF
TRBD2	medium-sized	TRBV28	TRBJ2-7	TGTGCCAGCAGTTCTTTGGCTAGCGGCTTCGTTTTCTACGAGCAGTACTTC	CASSSLASGFVFYEQYF
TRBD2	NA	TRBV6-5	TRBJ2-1	TGTGCCAGCAGTTACTCGAGGCTAGCGGGAGTCTATGAGCAGTTCTTC	CASSYSRLAGVYEQFF
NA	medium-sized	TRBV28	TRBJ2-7	TGTGCCAGCAGTGACAGCAGCCTCGAGCAGTACTTC	CASSDSSLEQYF